These 9 T cell receptor beta chains came from one sample sequenced in a study of response to subunit inactivated influenza vaccine. TCRdb itself ran the RT-PCR reads through MiXCR, one entry per CDR3 protein. The profile shows about 780,000 distinct CDR3 sequences, approximately 17% of them singletons. The specimen was PBMCs from blood, collected around 5 days after vaccination. The source of these receptors is a man aged 50 to 60 who received an inactivated influenza vaccine.

The V call is TRBV28, the J call TRBJ2-7; 9 positions match TRBD1. Germline CDR1 is MDHEN and CDR2 is SYDVKM. Trimming at V came to 4 bases and at J to 6 bases, leaving 10 bases not matched to a gene. The CDR3 extends over 15 amino acids. This CDR3 reads CASSSRQGGYFEQYF. Here the CDR3 DNA reads TGTGCCAGCAGTTCCAGACAGGGGGGATATTTCGAGCAGTACTTC. The full variable domain, with the rest looked up from reference TRBV28 and TRBJ2-7, is DVKVTQSSRYLVKRTGEKVFLECVQDMDHENMFWYRQDPGLGLRLIYFSYDVKMKEKGDIPEGYSVSREKKERFSLILESASTNQTSMYLCASSSRQGGYFEQYFGPGTRLTVT.

The J gene is TRBJ2-1, the V gene TRBV7-2; D is unclear. Per germline, CDR1 SGHTA and CDR2 FQGNSA. The V end was cut by 8 bases, the J end by 9 bases, with 14 bases between. The CDR3 sequence is 12 residues long. This chain's CDR3 is CASSPLVPEQFF. CDR3 coding DNA: TGTGCCAGCTCCCCTCTAGTGCCTGAGCAGTTCTTC.

This clonotype was counted only a few times. The chain combines TRBV14 with TRBJ2-6; D call uncertain. The germline gives CDR1 SGHDN, CDR2 FVKESK. V was clipped by 1 base and J by 0 bases, with 4 bases between them. This CDR3 is built from 15 residues. The CDR3, as DNA: TGTGCCAGCAGCCAAGGCCACTCTGGGGCCAACGTCCTGACTTTC. This sequence encodes CASSQGHSGANVLTF.

The chain combines TRBV20-1 with TRBJ2-7; D is uncertain. V was clipped by 0 bases and J by 6 bases, with 12 bases between them. The germline V gene has CDR1 DFQATT and CDR2 SNEGSKA (reference sequence). The CDR3 spans 13 residues. The chain's CDR3 is CSARETSLSEQYF. The CDR3 region has the DNA TGCAGTGCTAGAGAAACAAGCCTCTCCGAGCAGTACTTC.

This clonotype showed up many times. This sequence joins TRBV5-6 and TRBJ2-4; D perhaps matches TRBD1 (6 bases). Germline lookup yields CDR1 SGHDT and CDR2 YYEEEE. The CDR3 covers 14 residues. The V end was cut by 4 bases, the J end by 10 bases, with 18 bases between. CDR3 coding DNA: TGTGCCAGCAGCCACCGAGGGACACCAGGGATTCAGTACTTC. This codes for CASSHRGTPGIQYF.

This chain links TRBV30 with TRBJ2-7; TRBD1 agrees at 7 bases. The CDR3 has 13 amino acids. Germline V gene data show CDR1 as GTSNPN and CDR2 as SVGIG (reference sequence). Trimming at V came to 4 bases and at J to 6 bases, leaving 9 bases not matched to a gene. The CDR3 DNA sequence: TGTGCCTGGACGGGACAGCGGTCCGGCGAGCAGTACTTC. Amino acids: CAWTGQRSGEQYF.

At least ten counts were recorded for this clonotype. The chain has TRBV5-1 and TRBJ1-1; no reliable D call. The germline V gene encodes CDR1 SGHRS and CDR2 YFSETQ. The CDR3 length is 14 residues. Trimming shortened V by 2 bases and J by 1 base, and 9 bases separated the two germline ends. The CDR3 DNA is TGCGCCAGCAGCTTTGAGGTCCGGAACACTGAAGCTTTCTTT. Encoded protein: CASSFEVRNTEAFF.

This clonotype was seen a handful of times. The V and J genes are TRBV5-1 and TRBJ2-3; 8 nucleotides align to TRBD1. The CDR3 consists of 15 residues. J gave up 4 bases and V 2 bases, and 6 bases lay outside the gene matches. Per germline, CDR1 SGHRS and CDR2 YFSETQ. CDR3 in amino acids: CASSLQGGGADTQYF. DNA for the CDR3: TGCGCCAGCAGCTTACAGGGGGGAGGCGCAGATACGCAGTATTTT.

This clonotype came up a few times. The genes are TRBV7-9 and TRBJ2-5; 11 bases match TRBD2. Germline assignment: CDR1 SEHNR and CDR2 FQNEAQ (reference sequence). The CDR3 runs to 16 residues. Losses at the gene ends were 4 bases for V and 2 bases for J; bases not matched to a gene: 6. The CDR3 DNA reads TGTGCCAGCAGCTGGCCGGGACTAGCGGATCAAGAGACCCAGTACTTC. This sequence encodes CASSWPGLADQETQYF. Drawing the rest from reference TRBV7-9 and TRBJ2-5, the complete variable domain is DTGVSQNPRHKITKRGQNVTFRCDPISEHNRLYWYRQTLGQGPEFLTYFQNEAQLEKSRLLSDRFSAERPKGSFSTLEIQRTEQGDSAMYLCASSWPGLADQETQYFGPGTRLLVL.